These T cell receptor beta chains were read from a single sample in a study of blood T cell repertoires in COVID-19. Profiled with immunoSEQ multiplex PCR; TCRdb holds only in-frame clones, not every one. The sample yields under 250,000 clones, just under 90% seen once. Sequencing was carried out using PBMCs or T cells enriched from blood (not recorded which). The receptors were sampled from a woman aged 25-40 years with acute COVID-19. Both conserved end residues are part of each CDR3. Fields, in order: clone size, V gene, D gene, J gene, CDR3 protein, CDR3 DNA. The D gene is left open where the match is weak. The size entry is marked missing in some rows and otherwise reads once, few, many or a size class.

-	TRBV7-9	TRBD1	TRBJ2-1	CASSFTGTGLYNEQFF	TGTGCCAGCAGCTTTACCGGGACAGGCCTCTACAATGAGCAGTTCTTC
-	TRBV5-6	-	TRBJ1-1	CASSLYRGTEAFF	TGTGCCAGCAGCTTGTACCGGGGCACTGAAGCTTTCTTT
-	TRBV7-9	-	TRBJ1-1	CASSLDLQNTEAFF	TGTGCCAGCAGCTTAGACTTGCAGAACACTGAAGCTTTCTTT
-	TRBV7-9	-	TRBJ1-5	CASSLEYGGDQPQHF	TGTGCCAGCAGCTTAGAGTATGGGGGGGATCAGCCCCAGCATTTT
-	TRBV4-1	TRBD2	TRBJ2-3	CASSQDRRGVTQYF	TGCGCCAGCAGCCAGGATAGGCGGGGGGTTACGCAGTATTTT
-	TRBV5-1	-	TRBJ1-5	CASSPPRVGADSNQPQHF	TGCGCCAGCAGCCCACCTCGGGTTGGGGCCGATAGCAATCAGCCCCAGCATTTT
-	TRBV7-3	TRBD2	TRBJ2-1	CASSFGLAGYNEQFF	TGTGCCAGCAGCTTTGGACTAGCGGGATACAATGAGCAGTTCTTC
-	TRBV28	TRBD2	TRBJ2-1	CASSLPSSGGYNEQFF	TGTGCCAGCAGTCTACCCTCCAGCGGGGGGTACAATGAGCAGTTCTTC
-	TRBV19	TRBD1	TRBJ1-4	CASSKGDRGLENGEKLFF	TGTGCCAGTAGCAAGGGGGACAGGGGGCTGGAGAACGGTGAAAAACTGTTTTTT
-	TRBV4-1	-	TRBJ2-5	CASSRGPRETQYF	TGCGCCAGCAGCCGAGGGCCGCGGGAGACCCAGTACTTC
-	TRBV7-3	-	TRBJ2-3	CASSLSGAGAVLSTDTQYF	TGTGCCAGCAGCTTAAGTGGCGCGGGGGCCGTACTTAGCACAGATACGCAGTATTTT
-	TRBV3-1/TRBV3-2	-	TRBJ2-5	CASSHRKGGGGETQYF	TGTGCCAGCAGCCACCGAAAGGGGGGGGGCGGGGAGACCCAGTACTTC
-	TRBV7-3	TRBD2	TRBJ2-5	CASSFSGGTPETQYF	TGTGCCAGCAGCTTTTCCGGGGGGACCCCAGAGACCCAGTACTTC
-	TRBV19	-	TRBJ2-2	CASSWGQNTGELFF	TGTGCCAGTAGTTGGGGACAGAACACCGGGGAGCTGTTTTTT
few	TRBV7-3	TRBD1	TRBJ2-1	CASSSPTGAIFDEQFF	TGTGCCAGCAGCTCCCCTACAGGGGCTATTTTCGATGAGCAGTTCTTC
-	TRBV7-8	TRBD2	TRBJ2-7	CASRNSGGDYEQYF	TGTGCCAGCAGGAATAGCGGGGGAGATTACGAGCAGTACTTC
-	TRBV10-2	-	TRBJ1-5	CASSGRNSNQPQHF	TGCGCCAGCAGTGGGAGGAATAGCAATCAGCCCCAGCATTTT
-	TRBV29-1	-	TRBJ2-6	CSVGDRAGANVLTF	TGCAGCGTTGGAGATCGGGCTGGGGCCAACGTCCTGACTTTC
-	TRBV5-8	-	TRBJ1-5	CASTRGQSNQPQHF	TGTGCCAGCACCCGAGGGCAGAGCAATCAGCCCCAGCATTTT
once	TRBV19	TRBD1	TRBJ2-5	CASSTGTGQETQYF	TGTGCCAGTAGTACCGGGACAGGGCAAGAGACCCAGTACTTC
-	TRBV18	-	TRBJ1-1	CASSPPTGIAEAFF	TGTGCCAGCTCACCACCAACCGGGATCGCTGAAGCTTTCTTT
-	TRBV27	TRBD1	TRBJ1-2	CASRSDRAGGYTF	TGTGCCAGCAGGTCGGACAGGGCAGGGGGCTACACCTTC
-	TRBV7-9	TRBD2	TRBJ2-3	CASSPRTSGVPDTQYF	TGTGCCAGCAGCCCGCGGACTAGCGGGGTGCCAGATACGCAGTATTTT
-	TRBV6-5	TRBD2	TRBJ2-2	CASSYRTSGWAGELFF	TGTGCCAGCAGTTACCGGACTAGCGGGTGGGCCGGGGAGCTGTTTTTT
-	TRBV6-5	-	TRBJ2-1	CASSYGRQDSYNEQFF	TGTGCCAGCAGTTACGGTAGGCAGGACTCCTACAATGAGCAGTTCTTC
-	TRBV6-2/TRBV6-3	TRBD2	TRBJ2-5	CASSYGTVGGETQYF	TGTGCCAGCAGTTACGGTACGGTCGGGGGGGAGACCCAGTACTTC
-	TRBV7-2	-	TRBJ2-3	CASSLARDTQYF	TGTGCCAGCAGCTTAGCACGGGATACGCAGTATTTT
-	TRBV7-3	TRBD1	TRBJ1-2	CASSLTGDSSYGYTF	TGTGCCAGCAGCTTAACGGGGGACAGCTCCTATGGCTACACCTTC
-	TRBV29-1	-	TRBJ1-5	CSAMGAGDQPQHF	TGCAGCGCCATGGGGGCCGGGGACCAGCCCCAGCATTTT
-	TRBV5-1	TRBD1	TRBJ1-1	CASSGGQGGTEAFF	TGCGCCAGCAGCGGGGGACAGGGCGGTACTGAAGCTTTCTTT
-	TRBV30	-	TRBJ2-1	CAWSADSYNEQFF	TGTGCCTGGAGTGCGGACAGCTACAATGAGCAGTTCTTC
once	TRBV27	-	TRBJ1-1	CASSLGFRGSAFF	TGTGCCAGCAGTTTAGGGTTCAGGGGCAGTGCTTTCTTT
-	TRBV25-1	-	TRBJ1-2	CASSEYSGGAKGYTF	TGTGCCAGCAGTGAATATTCGGGGGGGGCTAAAGGCTACACCTTC
-	TRBV18	-	TRBJ2-1	CASSQISPRYNEQFF	TGTGCCAGCTCACAAATTAGCCCACGCTACAATGAGCAGTTCTTC
-	TRBV12-3/TRBV12-4	-	TRBJ2-2	CASSYSNTGELFF	TGTGCCAGCAGTTACAGTAACACCGGGGAGCTGTTTTTT
-	TRBV7-2	-	TRBJ1-4	CASSLNVQSNLFF	TGTGCCAGCAGCTTAAACGTACAGTCGAATCTGTTTTTT
-	TRBV7-6	-	TRBJ1-3	CASTAVISGNTIYF	TGTGCCAGCACGGCGGTGATCTCTGGAAACACCATATATTTT
-	TRBV10-3	-	TRBJ1-4	CATRSGWREKLFF	TGTGCCACCCGGTCCGGGTGGCGTGAAAAACTGTTTTTT
-	TRBV7-3	TRBD1	TRBJ2-6	CASSSDRGRSGANVLTF	TGTGCCAGCAGCTCAGACAGGGGACGCTCTGGGGCCAACGTCCTGACTTTC
-	TRBV20-1	-	TRBJ1-1	CSASDPKTGWDIEAFF	TGCAGTGCTAGTGATCCTAAGACGGGGTGGGACATTGAAGCTTTCTTT
-	TRBV7-3	-	TRBJ1-1	CASSQGTSEAFF	TGTGCCAGCAGCCAAGGGACATCTGAAGCTTTCTTT
-	TRBV27	TRBD2	TRBJ2-2	CAVRRTSGVIGELFF	TGTGCCGTCAGAAGGACTAGCGGGGTAATCGGGGAGCTGTTTTTT
-	TRBV5-4	TRBD1	TRBJ1-6	CASSFTDREGSPLHF	TGTGCCAGCAGCTTTACGGACAGGGAGGGTTCACCCCTCCACTTT
-	TRBV29-1	TRBD2	TRBJ2-3	CSETSGGTDTQYF	TGCAGCGAAACTAGCGGGGGGACAGATACGCAGTATTTT
-	TRBV19	-	TRBJ2-7	CASSIFPGGGSYEQYF	TGTGCCAGTAGTATCTTTCCGGGCGGAGGGTCCTACGAGCAGTACTTC
-	TRBV12-3/TRBV12-4	-	TRBJ1-2	CASSLGRSYGYTF	TGTGCCAGCAGTTTAGGGCGGAGCTATGGCTACACCTTC